A selection of T cell receptor beta chains follows, all from one sample in a study of beta chain features in type 1 diabetes. Measured with immunoSEQ multiplex PCR; TCRdb has only the in-frame clones, and not every one. The table has about 160,000 clones, 7.8% seen once. The material sequenced was central memory CD4+ T cells from blood. These receptor sequences come from a woman aged 40 to 50 with type 1 diabetes. CDR3s leave out the opening cysteine and the closing phenylalanine or tryptophan. Each record gives: J gene, V gene, CDR3 protein.

>TRBJ1-3|TRBV2
ASNPGGYSGNTIY
>TRBJ2-6|TRBV5-4
ASSHRTGTGANVLT
>TRBJ1-5|TRBV5-6
ASSSSGYSNQPQH
>TRBJ1-1|TRBV20-1
SAPEGLAAF
>TRBJ2-1|TRBV11-2
ASSLRGGQWNEQF
>TRBJ2-3|TRBV14
ASRSGDTQY
>TRBJ1-5|TRBV30
AWSVDFLEQPQH
>TRBJ2-1|TRBV5-4
ASSLWQGNEQF
>TRBJ2-4|TRBV7-9
ASSLSSGLLY
>TRBJ1-1|TRBV9
ASSVGLGLNTEAF
>TRBJ2-7|TRBV19
ASSPTGGKKY
>TRBJ2-1|TRBV6-5
ATMTEPYNEQF
>TRBJ1-2|TRBV19
ASSIVDAGSYT
>TRBJ2-3|TRBV5-1
ASSLNAASTDTQY
>TRBJ2-7|TRBV7-9
AIGGDTRSYEQY
>TRBJ1-4|TRBV7-8
ASSLGQNEKLF
>TRBJ1-2|TRBV29-1
SGGGYT
>TRBJ2-5|TRBV4-1
ASSQGVRTGAQETQY
>TRBJ2-3|TRBV5-1
ASSLEGQGSTDTQY
>TRBJ2-6|TRBV2
ASSSRANVLT
>TRBJ2-7|TRBV19
ASSTSRSYEQY
>TRBJ1-6|TRBV7-9
ASSLDGEGSPLH
>TRBJ2-1|TRBV7-3
ASSLALSSYNEQF
>TRBJ1-2|TRBV15
ATATGEYGYT
>TRBJ2-1|TRBV28
ASSFDRGDNEQF
>TRBJ2-1|TRBV13
ASGRGDNGEQF
>TRBJ1-4|TRBV4-1
ASSQGSPGNEKLF
>TRBJ1-1|TRBV18
ASSPEAGNTEAF
>TRBJ2-2|TRBV5-5
ASSRDSYTGELF
>TRBJ1-5|TRBV30
AWSMGQASNQPQH
>TRBJ1-4|TRBV2
ASSRTGATNEKLF
>TRBJ2-7|TRBV28
ASRQRLARYEQY
>TRBJ2-3|TRBV5-4
ASSEGTSERPQY
>TRBJ2-7|TRBV7-2
ASSYDGTQSYEQY
>TRBJ1-3|TRBV30
AWNRISGNTIY
>TRBJ1-1|TRBV6-1
ASQGATEAF
>TRBJ2-1|TRBV27
ASSRSGSSGNEQF
>TRBJ1-1|TRBV5-1
ATGEPGQGYTEAF
>TRBJ1-1|TRBV5-4
ASSPDINTEAF
>TRBJ1-2|TRBV2
ASRRRREDHYGYT
>TRBJ2-5|TRBV18
ASSPTGHPQETQY
>TRBJ1-2|TRBV4-1
ASSQGYSSYGYT
>TRBJ2-3|TRBV5-5
ASRVLAGRGTDTQY
>TRBJ2-6|TRBV28
ASTVGAGGSGANVLT
>TRBJ2-7|TRBV27
ASSAPGLGAYEQY
>TRBJ1-5|TRBV20-1
SASVQGPQH
>TRBJ1-5|TRBV7-2
ASSLDGNNQPQH
>TRBJ2-3|TRBV28
ASTSNGNTQY
>TRBJ1-2|TRBV4-3
ASSPRTDNYGYT
>TRBJ2-1|TRBV7-9
ASSLELGGSYNEQF
>TRBJ1-1|TRBV7-9
ASSSPAGGDVAEAF